This T cell receptor (beta chain) is from a study of T cells in Graves' hyperthyroidism and ophthalmopathy. The overall study: Specimen type is peripheral blood, collected at initial diagnosis prior to any treatment.

TCR beta CDR3 regions were amplified from RNA transcripts. HTBI primers were employed in a first-round RT-PCR of the TCR CDR3. TCRdb passed the multiplex PCR reads through MiXCR, listing each CDR3 protein once. The data contain 620,000 or so distinct CDR3 sequences, about 15% of them singletons. V was pared by 3 bases and J by 2 bases, with 20 bases between. The CDR3 contains 17 residues. The table lists this clonotype with many counts. Its target is unknown. Among ophthalmopathy patients, the Clinical Activity Score reached at least 3, the NOSPECS grade reached at least 4, and duration remained under 3 months. Whole-study findings and limits: Separating ophthalmopathy from stable hyperthyroidism was achieved by a 13 V-J model. Peripheral blood also featured most of the thyroid clonotypes expanded above 0.001.

The gene calls are TRBV12-3 or TRBV12-4 and TRBJ2-7; the D gene could be TRBD1 or TRBD2 (6 bases each). Sequenced: blood. The origin of this receptor is a woman aged 50 to 60 with Graves' ophthalmopathy. DNA for the CDR3: TGTGCCAGCAGTTTTTCGGGGGCCCAGATCAGTGCCTACGAGCAGTACTTC. Encoded protein: CASSFSGAQISAYEQYF.